These 5 T cell receptor beta chains came from one sample sequenced in a study of blood T cell repertoires in COVID-19 (dated by TCRdb to 2020 to 2021). Library preparation employed the immunoSEQ multiplex PCR assay. TCRdb stores this immuneACCESS table with in-frame sequences only. Part of the clones is absent; in the studies checked, under half of the shortfall reflects unresolved V genes, and no reason is known for the rest. The sample table contains about 260,000 clones; only one count was recorded for around 90% of them. The ten most abundant clones make up 3.7% of the sample. Specimen: peripheral blood. The receptors were sampled from a woman in her 40s with acute or convalescent COVID-19.

The chain uses TRBV19 and TRBJ1-3; D gene uncertain. Trimming removed 2 bases from V and 0 bases from J, with 11 bases in between. Germline CDR1 LNHDA, CDR2 SQIVND (reference sequence). The length of the CDR3 is 16 residues. The CDR3 spells CASSIQAKSSGNTIYF. CDR3 sequence (DNA): TGTGCCAGTAGTATACAAGCCAAGAGCTCTGGAAACACCATATATTTT.

This clone was detected only a few times. The chain is built from TRBV19 and TRBJ1-6, with D unclear. Trimming took 3 bases from V and 9 from J, leaving 12 bases between them. CDR1 and CDR2 (germline): LNHDA, SQIVND (reference sequence). The length of the CDR3 is 14 residues. The CDR3: CASSIGRAGSPLHF. As DNA, the CDR3 is TGTGCCAGTAGTATTGGCCGGGCGGGTTCACCCCTCCACTTT.

V and J are TRBV30 and TRBJ1-1; no firm D call. Trimming pared 4 bases from V and 3 bases from J, leaving 12 bases between. This CDR3 has 13 residues. CDR1 and CDR2 (germline): GTSNPN, SVGIG (reference sequence). CDR3 DNA: TGTGCCTGGACGCCTTGGCAGTACACTGAAGCTTTCTTT. Protein sequence: CAWTPWQYTEAFF.

This sequence joins TRBV5-1 and TRBJ1-1; 9 bases match TRBD1. Trimming took 3 bases from V and 5 from J; bases not matched to a gene: 2. The length of the CDR3 is 13 residues. Germline CDR1 and CDR2: SGHRS and YFSETQ. CDR3 protein: CASSSDRGTEAFF. CDR3 nucleotides: TGCGCCAGCAGCTCGGACAGGGGTACTGAAGCTTTCTTT.

The CDR3 protein is CASSGRQGGGYTF. The CDR3 DNA is TGCGCCAGCAGTGGACGACAGGGGGGTGGCTACACCTTC. The chain combines TRBV10-2 with TRBJ1-2; 9 positions match TRBD1. Trimming removed 4 bases from V and 7 bases from J; junction bases left unmatched: 4. The CDR3 is 13 residues long. The germline CDR1 and CDR2 sequences are WSHSY and SAAADI.